This T cell receptor beta chain was found in a study of shared clonotypes between healthy human individuals (dated by TCRdb to 2018 to 2020). General notes on the study: A couple of women and a few men aged 18 to 49 years were included in the cohort. Per donor, three plates each were used for CD4 naive and CD4 memory, two for CD8 naive, and one for CD8 memory. To estimate repertoire size and how much clonotype sharing occurs between individuals, the study deeply sequenced the blood TCR repertoires of 5 or 6 healthy adults. Libraries were prepared and TCR repertoires were sequenced by different laboratories using diverse techniques, in order to increase sequencing depth and limit assay-specific biases. Per donor, leukapheresis produced somewhere between about 0.94 and 9.5 billion PBMCs. General conclusions and limits of the study: Compared with non-shared clonotypes, clonotypes shared by all four sorted-subset donors had higher generation probabilities. Sampling was restricted to blood, and TCR repertoires in tissue are likely to differ from TCR repertoires in blood. Because the study included a small number of donors, the genetic and exposure-history diversity represented was limited. Naive subsets generally had larger estimated clonotype richness than memory subsets did. Based on pairwise subsampling, the degree of clonotype sharing among donors was expected to be affected by sequencing depth. Incomplete sequencing was indicated by rarefaction of sorted-subset datasets, despite the large sequencing depth. Sharing across several donors was observed for roughly 5% of naive CD4, less than 4% of naive CD8, roughly 2.3% of memory CD4, and around 0.44% of memory CD8 clonotypes.

CD8 naive samples consisted of CD45RO-negative cells that were positively selected for CCR7, yielding a CD45RA+CCR7+ population without TemRA cells. Healthy HIV-negative adults with no recently reported acute infections or vaccinations were included as donors. Every donor was a Caucasian adult living in Nashville, Tennessee, USA. Blood was obtained by leukapheresis, after which PBMCs were separated by Ficoll-Histopaque density gradient centrifugation and cryopreserved in liquid nitrogen vapor phase. Purity and quantity of every magnetically sorted T cell population were checked by analytical flow cytometry. Genomic DNA was isolated from every sorted fraction and measured by UV absorbance on a Nanodrop 2000c. Trimmed from V: 3 bases; trimmed from J: 3 bases; junction bases lacking a gene match: 7. The CDR3 has 15 amino acids, counting the end cysteine and phenylalanine. Only the CDR3 region is kept as DNA, spanning 45 bases read in frame from base 1. Looking up the germline V gene yields CDR1 MGHRA and CDR2 YSYEKL.

Using the deep immunoSEQ assay, multiplex PCR amplified TCR CDR3 regions from genomic DNA. Extracted genomic DNA from each cell subset was distributed evenly across all wells of several immunoSEQ 96-well plates, and each plate was treated as a replicate. For sorted subsets, roughly 200 ng genomic DNA, equal to tens of thousands of T cell genomes, was loaded into each replicate PCR. The purified libraries were quantified using a Qubit 3.0 fluorometer, sized with a Bioanalyzer 2100, and then quantified again using the KAPA Library Quantification kit. A separate single-read 150-cycle Illumina NextSeq 550 flow cell was used to sequence each immunoSEQ 96-well plate. As for the authors' bioinformatics: The immunoSEQ output contained only junctional sequences without quality scores, so filtering could not match that applied to full-length reads. Sequences were annotated with PyIR, a Python wrapper for IgBLAST v1.9, using IMGT germline references to assign V/J genes and CDR3. Reads were filtered out if the reads had weak V/J assignments (E-value above 1e-6), no CDR3, stop codons, out-of-frame junctions, or ambiguous translated residues. V3J clonotypes were defined by identical inferred V gene, J gene, and CDR3 amino acid sequence. To compute the percentage overlap between repertoires, the number of shared unique clonotypes was divided by the size of the smaller repertoire. RTK rarefaction, the Chao1 estimator, and Recon v2.1 estimates of unobserved clonotypes were used to assess repertoire richness. OLGA was used to compute generation probabilities for all TCRbeta clonotypes that the gDNA method yielded from a handful of donors. Held by TCRdb, this immuneACCESS table contains in-frame sequences only and omits some clones. Under half of the omission traces to an unresolved V gene where checked; the cause of the rest is unknown. V, J and clone size are taken as reported in that table, and D and trimming were inferred from the DNA itself. Counted in this sample were around 2,100,000 clones; just under 95% of them appeared once. The top ten constitute 0.95% to 1.5% of the sample.

A note on this clone: Its cognate antigen has yet to be identified. No base quality values were provided; no much bigger clone lies one nucleotide off. The same CDR3 also results from other DNA sequences found in this sample.

The rearrangement combines TRBV4-1 with TRBJ2-7, and TRBD1 matches 8 of the central bases. This TCR derives from a young man in good health. The sequenced sample consisted of naive CD8+ T cells sorted from blood. The cell subset or site tag for this specimen amounts to: CD45RA+CCR7+. The CDR3 in this case is CASSQTTGGYYEQYF. The nucleotide sequence reads as follows: TGCGCCAGCAGCCAGACAACAGGGGGTTACTACGAGCAGTACTTC.